The clone carrying this T cell receptor beta chain was counted at least ten times. Its antigen is as yet unknown. This CDR3 comprises 14 residues. V lost 6 bases, J lost 3 bases, and 5 bases stayed unmatched. Researchers built TCR beta libraries using quantitative 5'-RACE with molecular barcodes. TCRdb re-called the 5' RACE reads through MiXCR, storing one row per CDR3 protein. The sample carries some 130,000 distinct CDR3 sequences, 15% to 20% recorded once. This record belongs to a study of CD8 T cells in ankylosing spondylitis. Notes on the study in general: There was reportedly significant enrichment of clones that were disease-linked in matched ankylosing spondylitis synovial fluid. Roughly eight highly homologous variants made up a TCR beta motif that seemed to typify ankylosing spondylitis blood.

The source is a male donor with ankylosing spondylitis. Input material: blood, either unsorted or a sorted T cell fraction (not recorded which). V is TRBV12-3 or TRBV12-4 and J is TRBJ2-1; 7 positions agree with TRBD1. CDR3 bases: TGTGCCAGCAGAATCACAGGGGACTACAATGAGCAGTTCTTC. Residues: CASRITGDYNEQFF.